The 27 T cell receptor beta chains reported below all come from one sample, sequenced in a study of blood T cell repertoires in COVID-19. Using immunoSEQ multiplex PCR, the repertoire was profiled, and TCRdb retains in-frame clones only, with some absent. The repertoire holds about 140,000 clones, around 80% seen once, with 1.5% to 2% in the top ten. Sequences were obtained from PBMCs or T cells enriched from blood (not recorded which). The source is a woman younger than 30 who had been exposed to COVID-19.

This clone was picked up a small number of times. V gene TRBV14 combines with J gene TRBJ2-7; the D is unclear. Germline CDR1 SGHDN, CDR2 FVKESK. Trimming cost V 1 base and J 1 base, with 5 bases left between them. CDR3 length: 13 residues. The CDR3 DNA is TGTGCCAGCAGCCAAGCACAGTCCTACGAGCAGTACTTC. It translates to CASSQAQSYEQYF.

This clone appeared a few times. The chain carries TRBV7-2 and TRBJ1-1, with TRBD1 matching 8 bases. The germline V gene has CDR1 SGHTA and CDR2 FQGNSA. V lost 1 base and J lost 0; bases outside the gene matches: 4. This CDR3 is built from 16 residues. In DNA form, the CDR3 reads TGTGCCAGCAGCTTAGTGGGGACAGGTGTGAACACTGAAGCTTTCTTT. Its translation is CASSLVGTGVNTEAFF.

The chain couples TRBV5-1 to TRBJ2-3; 7 nucleotides line up with TRBD1. V gave up 6 bases and J gave up 9 bases; unmatched junction bases: 7. Germline values: CDR1 SGHRS, CDR2 YFSETQ. There are 12 residues in the CDR3. The CDR3 DNA reads TGCGCCAGCAAGGGGGCGCGCGAGACGCAGTATTTT. Amino acid sequence: CASKGARETQYF.

CDR3 sequence reads: CASSRTDAANVLTF. The CDR3 nucleotides read TGTGCCAGCAGCCGGACTGATGCGGCCAACGTCCTGACTTTC. The chain carries TRBV3-1 (or the pseudogene TRBV3-2) and TRBJ2-6, with D tentatively TRBD2 (5 bases). Germline assignment: CDR1 LGHDT and CDR2 YNNKEL (reference sequence). Trimming took off 4 bases at V and 6 bases at J, with 10 bases between the two ends. The CDR3 is made up of 14 amino acids.

This clone was observed once. V is TRBV5-4 and J is TRBJ2-7, with 8 bases matching TRBD2. There are 16 residues in the CDR3. Trimming at V came to 2 bases and at J to 5 bases, leaving 12 bases not matched to a gene. Germline V lookup: CDR1 SGHNT, CDR2 YYREEE (reference sequence). The CDR3 spells CASSFELAGGDDEQYF. The DNA of the CDR3 is TGTGCCAGCAGCTTCGAGCTAGCGGGTGGTGACGACGAGCAGTACTTC.

The chain recombines TRBV11-2 with TRBJ2-3; D is uncertain. With 1 base removed from V and 1 base from J, the gap between germline ends came to 6 bases. Germline lookup yields CDR1 SGHAT and CDR2 FQNNGV. The CDR3 consists of 14 residues. This chain's CDR3 is CASSLARGTDTQYF. Here the CDR3 DNA reads TGTGCCAGCAGCTTAGCTCGGGGCACAGATACGCAGTATTTT.

The chain joins TRBV5-1 to TRBJ2-1; D is undetermined. CDR1 and CDR2 (germline): SGHRS, YFSETQ. The ends were cut back, 0 bases at V and 5 bases at J, with 12 bases in the middle. The CDR3 loop spans 15 amino acids. For the CDR3, the DNA is TGCGCCAGCAGCTTGGCCCGCGGCGGAAACAATGAGCAGTTCTTC. Its translation is CASSLARGGNNEQFF.

The rearrangement uses TRBV10-3 and TRBJ2-1; TRBD2 aligns across 9 bases. The CDR3 loop spans 14 amino acids. V lost 4 bases, J lost 5 bases, and 3 bases stayed unmatched. CDR1 ENHRY and CDR2 SYGVKD come from the germline V gene. CDR3 in amino acids: CAISGLAVNNEQFF. The CDR3 nucleotides are TGTGCCATCAGTGGACTAGCGGTTAACAATGAGCAGTTCTTC.

The chain couples TRBV18 to TRBJ1-1; D call uncertain. The CDR3 is 14 amino acids. V lost 0 bases and J 2 bases, leaving 7 bases between the germline ends. Germline CDR1 is KGHSH and CDR2 is LQKENI. CDR3 loop: CASSPPSGNTEAFF. DNA for the CDR3: TGTGCCAGCTCACCACCGTCCGGTAACACTGAAGCTTTCTTT.

This sequence joins TRBV12-3 or TRBV12-4 and TRBJ1-1; D ambiguous. V lost 6 bases and J lost 4, with 9 bases in between. This CDR3 comprises 12 residues. CDR3: CASSYKSTEAFF. For the CDR3, the DNA is TGTGCCAGCAGCTATAAGAGCACTGAAGCTTTCTTT.

The rearrangement links TRBV19 to TRBJ2-1; 9 bases align to TRBD2. CDR1 and CDR2 from the germline V gene are LNHDA and SQIVND (reference sequence). The ends lost 9 bases at V and 7 bases at J; junction bases unmatched: 13. The CDR3 covers 15 residues. The CDR3 spells CASSKRLAAPNEQFF. CDR3 nucleotides: TGTGCCAGCTCAAAAAGACTAGCGGCCCCGAATGAGCAGTTCTTC.

The chain joins TRBV7-9 to TRBJ1-2; D is possibly TRBD1 (5 bases). In germline, CDR1 is SEHNR, CDR2 FQNEAQ (reference sequence). This CDR3 region has 16 residues. V was shortened by 3 bases and J by 6 bases, with 20 bases between the two germline ends. The CDR3 DNA reads as TGTGCCAGCAGCTTGGGATCAGGAGGGACGGCTGATGGCTACACCTTC. This encodes CASSLGSGGTADGYTF. Variable domain in full (rest from reference TRBV7-9 and TRBJ1-2): DTGVSQNPRHKITKRGQNVTFRCDPISEHNRLYWYRQTLGQGPEFLTYFQNEAQLEKSRLLSDRFSAERPKGSFSTLEIQRTEQGDSAMYLCASSLGSGGTADGYTFGSGTRLTVV.

The CDR3 DNA is TGTGCCAGCAGCTTACAGTCCCTCTACGAGCAGTACTTC. Its protein product is CASSLQSLYEQYF. V is TRBV5-6 and J is TRBJ2-7, with D unresolved. CDR3 length: 13 amino acids. V was shortened by 2 bases and J by 3 bases, with 9 bases between the two germline ends. Germline V CDR1 and CDR2: SGHDT, YYEEEE.

The rearrangement uses TRBV5-4 and TRBJ2-7; 7 nucleotides align to TRBD2. CDR1 SGHNT and CDR2 YYREEE come from the germline V gene (reference sequence). This CDR3 has 13 amino acids. V shed 2 bases and J 4 bases; nucleotides not matched to a gene: 3. The CDR3, as DNA: TGTGCCAGCAGCTTAGGACTAGGGTACGAGCAGTACTTC. Translated, it gives CASSLGLGYEQYF.

CDR3 residues: CASRTPRGGREEQYF. DNA for the CDR3: TGTGCCAGCAGGACCCCGCGGGGCGGGAGGGAAGAGCAGTACTTC. The V gene is TRBV6-5, the J gene TRBJ2-7; TRBD2 matches at 9 bases. In germline, CDR1 is MNHEY, CDR2 SVGAGI. V shed 6 bases and J 7 bases; nucleotides not matched to a gene: 13. The CDR3 has 15 residues.

The chain has TRBV5-8 and TRBJ1-6; TRBD1 matches at 7 bases. Trimming cost V 3 bases and J 9 bases; bases outside gene matches: 9. The germline gives CDR1 SGHTS, CDR2 YDEGEE. The CDR3 has 15 amino acids. CDR3 nucleotides: TGTGCCAGCAGCTGGGACAGATGGCCGGGTTCACCCCTCCACTTT. It translates to CASSWDRWPGSPLHF.

The genes are TRBV7-9 and TRBJ1-2; 12 nucleotides agree with TRBD1. The CDR3 is 14 residues long. Trimming cost V 6 bases and J 6 bases; bases outside gene matches: 5. From germline, CDR1 is SEHNR and CDR2 FQNEAQ (reference sequence). The CDR3 nucleotides are TGTGCCAGCAGAGAGGGGACAGGGGGCGATGGCTACACCTTC. It is translated as CASREGTGGDGYTF.

The rearrangement links TRBV13 to TRBJ1-2; 9 bases map to TRBD1. With V trimmed by 0 bases and J by 4 bases, 3 bases remained unmatched. In germline, CDR1 is PRHDT, CDR2 FYEKMQ (reference sequence). The CDR3 totals 15 residues. The CDR3, as DNA: TGTGCCAGCAGCTTAGGGACAGGGGGTGGCTATGGCTACACCTTC. Amino acid sequence: CASSLGTGGGYGYTF.

J is TRBJ1-1 and V is TRBV2, with TRBD1 matching over 11 bases. Germline loops: CDR1 SNHLY, CDR2 FYNNEI. Trimming at V came to 10 bases and at J to 0 bases, leaving 7 bases not matched to a gene. CDR3 length equals 15 residues. CDR3 coding DNA: TGTGCCACGGCCGGGACAGGGGGGATGAACACTGAAGCTTTCTTT. As protein: CATAGTGGMNTEAFF.

The rearrangement links TRBV7-3 to TRBJ1-5, with D unclear. From germline, CDR1 is SGHTA and CDR2 FQGTGA. The CDR3 runs 12 residues. V dropped 3 bases and J dropped 5 bases, with 5 bases sitting between them. This CDR3 is CASSFHYQPQHF. CDR3 nucleotides: TGTGCCAGCAGCTTCCACTATCAGCCCCAGCATTTT.

The chain links TRBV10-3 to TRBJ2-5; 8 bases align to TRBD2. Germline loops: CDR1 ENHRY, CDR2 SYGVKD. After removal of 3 bases from V and 11 bases from J, the junction contained 8 bases not matched to a gene. This CDR3 contains 13 residues. CDR3 residues: CAISDGVSGNQYF. The CDR3 nucleotides are TGTGCCATCAGTGACGGGGTTAGCGGGAATCAGTACTTC.

This chain joins TRBV3-1 (or the pseudogene TRBV3-2) and TRBJ1-2, with D unresolved. V lost 0 bases, J lost 4 bases, and 9 bases lay in between. Germline V gene lookup returns CDR1 LGHDT and CDR2 YNNKEL (reference sequence). CDR3 length: 14 residues. Here the CDR3 reads CASSQENRAYGYTF. CDR3 DNA sequence: TGTGCCAGCAGCCAAGAGAACAGAGCCTATGGCTACACCTTC.

The rearrangement uses TRBV4-1 and TRBJ1-5; 8 positions match TRBD1. Germline V gene lookup returns CDR1 MGHRA and CDR2 YSYEKL. This CDR3 has 17 residues. The trim removed 0 bases at V and 2 bases at J, leaving 6 bases unmatched. The CDR3: CASSQDPPDRGNQPQHF. CDR3 bases: TGCGCCAGCAGCCAAGATCCCCCGGACAGGGGCAATCAGCCCCAGCATTTT.

The chain carries TRBV4-1 and TRBJ2-5; 8 nucleotides line up with TRBD1. Germline CDR1 and CDR2: MGHRA and YSYEKL. The V segment lost 1 base and the J segment 4 bases; nucleotides outside the gene matches: 2. The CDR3 has 14 residues. CDR3 residues: CASSQGDRGETQYF. The CDR3 coding sequence is TGCGCCAGCAGCCAAGGCGACAGGGGAGAGACCCAGTACTTC.

The J gene is TRBJ2-2, the V gene TRBV6-5; maybe TRBD1 (5 bases). This CDR3 has 14 residues. Trimming removed 7 bases from V and 3 bases from J, with 12 bases in between. Germline V lookup: CDR1 MNHEY, CDR2 SVGAGI. The CDR3 bases are TGTGCCAGCAAAGGTCAGGGCGACACCGGGGAGCTGTTTTTT. Encoded protein: CASKGQGDTGELFF.

V is TRBV13 and J is TRBJ2-2; D possibly corresponds to TRBD1 (5 bases). Germline V CDR1 and CDR2: PRHDT, FYEKMQ (reference sequence). This CDR3 is built from 15 residues. Trimming removed 5 bases at V and 3 bases at J, with 13 bases between. The CDR3 is CASSPRVGHTGELFF. In DNA form, the CDR3 reads TGTGCCAGCAGCCCCAGGGTAGGGCACACCGGGGAGCTGTTTTTT.

CDR3 in amino acids: CASSLSGKWGNQPQHF. DNA of the CDR3: TGTGCCAGCAGTTTATCAGGGAAATGGGGCAATCAGCCCCAGCATTTT. The rearrangement joins TRBV28 to TRBJ1-5; perhaps TRBD1 as D (5 bases). CDR1 and CDR2 (germline): MDHEN, SYDVKM. This CDR3 comprises 16 residues. The ends were cut back, 1 base at V and 2 bases at J, with 12 bases in the middle.